This TCR beta chain was sequenced in a study of glioma-infiltrating T cells. V lost 2 bases to trimming and J lost 0 bases, with 8 bases between them. Germline CDR1 is SNHLY and CDR2 is FYNNEI. This CDR3 comprises 15 residues. TCR alpha and beta CDR3 regions were amplified from RNA using iRepertoire nested multiplex PCR. TCRdb itself ran the multiplex PCR reads through MiXCR, one entry per CDR3 protein. The sample includes about 210,000 distinct CDR3 sequences, over 30% of them seen just once. Remarks on this clonotype: Because the CDR3 is missing its conserved closing phenylalanine or tryptophan, this is likely a read error.

The rearrangement joins TRBV2 to TRBJ2-1; no clear D gene. The TCR sequence derives from a human donor with low-grade glioma or glioblastoma, undergoing nonglioma brain surgery, or in good health (not recorded which). Sequences were obtained from glioma tissue, nonneoplastic brain tissue, or PBMCs (not recorded which). The CDR3 protein is CASSETPSSYNEQFL. DNA for the CDR3: TGTGCCAGCAGTGAAACCCCGAGCTCCTACAATGAGCAGTTCCTC.